This T cell receptor (beta chain) appears in the sequencing data of a study of blood T cell repertoires in COVID-19. Overall study context: From T cells, B-cell-depleted T cells, or PBMCs came the material, which was cDNA or gDNA.

Seattle patient enrollment occurred during active infection, with longitudinal follow-up thereafter. Profiling relied on immunoSEQ multiplex PCR, and the TCRdb table lists in-frame clones only, not all of them. The data hold fewer than 250,000 clones, with around 90% observed a single time. This receptor was taken from a man aged 25-40 years with COVID-19, enrolled during active disease. Sequences were obtained from peripheral blood.

The CDR3 loop is CASSLGQGSYNEQFF. CDR3 bases: TGTGCCAGCAGCTTGGGACAGGGATCCTACAATGAGCAGTTCTTC. The chain carries TRBV5-5 and TRBJ2-1, with TRBD1 matching over 7 bases. V lost 0 bases, J lost 1 base, and 1 base stayed unmatched. From germline, CDR1 is SGHKS and CDR2 YYEKEE (reference sequence). The CDR3 runs to 15 residues.